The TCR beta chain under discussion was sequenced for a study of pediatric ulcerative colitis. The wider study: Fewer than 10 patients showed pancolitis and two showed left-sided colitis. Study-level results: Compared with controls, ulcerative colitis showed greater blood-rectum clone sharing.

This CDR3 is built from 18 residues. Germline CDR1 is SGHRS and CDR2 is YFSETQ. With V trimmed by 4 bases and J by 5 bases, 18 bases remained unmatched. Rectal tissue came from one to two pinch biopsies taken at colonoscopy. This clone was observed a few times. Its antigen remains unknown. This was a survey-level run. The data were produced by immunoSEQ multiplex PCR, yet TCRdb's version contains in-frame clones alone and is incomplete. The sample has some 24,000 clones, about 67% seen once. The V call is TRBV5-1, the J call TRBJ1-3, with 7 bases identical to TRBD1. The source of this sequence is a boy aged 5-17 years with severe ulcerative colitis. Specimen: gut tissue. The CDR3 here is CASSRDRVSGTSRNTIYF. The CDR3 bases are TGCGCCAGCAGCCGCGACAGGGTGTCTGGGACCTCCAGAAACACCATATATTTT.